These 9 T cell receptor beta chains came from one sample sequenced in a study of cytomegalovirus exposure and HLA in healthy donors. PCR primers comprised 60 Vbeta and 13 Jbeta primers. Measured with immunoSEQ multiplex PCR; TCRdb has only the in-frame clones, and not every one. The table records under 200,000 clones, 70% to 80% of them present only once. Source material: PBMCs. The origin of the receptors is a woman in her twenties or thirties in good health and CMV-seropositive.

This clone was seen just once. The chain links TRBV7-6 to TRBJ1-1, with D possibly being TRBD1 (5 bases). Germline assignment: CDR1 SGHVS and CDR2 FNYEAQ. The CDR3 extends over 16 amino acids. Trimming stripped 1 base from V and 4 bases from J, with 16 bases between. The CDR3 region is CASSLVEPSRGTEAFF. CDR3 in DNA: TGTGCCAGCAGCTTAGTCGAGCCTTCAAGGGGCACTGAAGCTTTCTTT.

The rearrangement links TRBV4-1 to TRBJ2-6; weak D call: TRBD1 (5 bases). Germline lookup yields CDR1 MGHRA and CDR2 YSYEKL. V was trimmed by 1 base and J by 0 bases, leaving 10 bases between them. The CDR3 has 17 residues. In DNA, the CDR3 is TGCGCCAGCAGCCAAGCACCAGGGCCCTCTGGGGCCAACGTCCTGACTTTC. Residues: CASSQAPGPSGANVLTF.

The chain links TRBV7-2 to TRBJ2-7; 7 bases are shared with TRBD1. This CDR3 contains 14 residues. CDR1 and CDR2 from the germline V gene are SGHTA and FQGNSA. J gave up 4 bases and V 5 bases, and 8 bases lay outside the gene matches. CDR3 bases: TGTGCCAGCAGCCGCCGGGACAGACGGTACGAGCAGTACTTC. Protein sequence: CASSRRDRRYEQYF.

The chain is built from TRBV5-6 and TRBJ1-1; TRBD1 matches at 10 bases. This CDR3 has 14 amino acids. The trim removed 2 bases at V and 5 bases at J, leaving 3 bases unmatched. The germline CDR1 and CDR2 sequences are SGHDT and YYEEEE. CDR3 in DNA: TGTGCCAGCAGCTTCGGGGACAGGGGAACTGAAGCTTTCTTT. It translates to CASSFGDRGTEAFF.

This clone was observed a handful of times. The V and J genes are TRBV29-1 and TRBJ1-1; TRBD1 might be the D (5 bases). V was pared by 4 bases and J by 2 bases, with 11 bases between. This CDR3 spans 13 amino acids. Germline V gene data show CDR1 as SQVTM and CDR2 as ANQGSEA. CDR3 DNA: TGCAGCGTTGGCAGGGCGGGAAACACTGAAGCTTTCTTT. This gives the protein CSVGRAGNTEAFF.

The chain joins TRBV30 to TRBJ2-2, with D perhaps matching TRBD2 (5 bases). Germline V lookup: CDR1 GTSNPN, CDR2 SVGIG (reference sequence). V shed 0 bases and J shed 5 bases, with 7 bases lying between them. The CDR3 is 13 residues long. The CDR3 bases are TGTGCCTGGAGTGTAGAGGGTACCGGGGAGCTGTTTTTT. Translation: CAWSVEGTGELFF.

This clone has just a few counts. This chain connects TRBV11-3 to TRBJ2-1; TRBD1 agrees at 8 bases. The germline V gene encodes CDR1 SGHNT and CDR2 YENEEA. This CDR3 is 12 amino acids long. J was trimmed by 9 bases and V by 5 bases; bases with no gene match: 3. DNA for the CDR3: TGTGCCAGCAGCATCAGGGGGCGTGAGCAGTTCTTC. Translating it yields CASSIRGREQFF.

The rearrangement joins TRBV15 to TRBJ1-1; possible D gene TRBD1, 6 bases. CDR3 length: 15 amino acids. V gave up 3 bases and J gave up 1 base, with 12 bases separating them. CDR1 and CDR2 from the germline V gene are LNHNV and YYDKDF (reference sequence). The chain's CDR3 is CATSSYRVWNTEAFF. CDR3 sequence (DNA): TGTGCCACCAGCAGTTACAGGGTTTGGAACACTGAAGCTTTCTTT.

The chain joins TRBV7-6 to TRBJ1-6, with D perhaps matching TRBD1 (6 bases). V lost 3 bases and J 9 bases, leaving 15 bases between the germline ends. Per germline, CDR1 SGHVS and CDR2 FNYEAQ. This CDR3 is built from 15 residues. The CDR3 coding sequence is TGTGCCAGCAGCTTCGACGGGGTGACAGGTTCACCCCTCCACTTT. Its translation: CASSFDGVTGSPLHF. Using reference TRBV7-6 and TRBJ1-6 for the parts outside the CDR3, the full variable domain is GAGVSQSPRYKVTKRGQDVALRCDPISGHVSLYWYRQALGQGPEFLTYFNYEAQQDKSGLPNDRFSAERPEGSISTLTIQRTEQRDSAMYRCASSFDGVTGSPLHFGNGTRLTVT.